The rows below give T cell receptor beta chains drawn from one sample of a study of blood T cell repertoires in COVID-19. TCRdb's copy holds only in-frame clones and misses some; the assay was immunoSEQ multiplex PCR. The sample gives 55,000 to 75,000 clones, around 83% of which show up once; roughly 6.8% is in the top ten. Source material: peripheral blood. The receptors originated from a human donor in a cohort sampled during active COVID-19. CDR3s include the opening cysteine and the closing phenylalanine or tryptophan. The order of the fields is D gene, clone size, J gene, V gene, CDR3 protein, CDR3 DNA. D genes are given only for firm matches. Expanded clones get a size class; other rows say once, few or many, or leave the size out.

D: TRBD2
size: once
J: TRBJ2-1
V: TRBV6-5
CDR3: CASSYSGGATYNEQFF
DNA: TGTGCCAGCAGTTACTCGGGAGGGGCGACCTACAATGAGCAGTTCTTC

D: TRBD2
size: few
J: TRBJ2-1
V: TRBV6-1
CDR3: CASSDHRREKENEQFF
DNA: TGTGCCAGCAGTGACCACAGGCGGGAGAAGGAGAATGAGCAGTTCTTC

D: TRBD2
size: -
J: TRBJ2-5
V: TRBV20-1
CDR3: CSASSGTSVQETQYF
DNA: TGCAGTGCTAGTTCCGGGACTAGCGTCCAAGAGACCCAGTACTTC

D: -
size: -
J: TRBJ1-6
V: TRBV7-3
CDR3: CASSLTTANSPLHF
DNA: TGTGCCAGCAGCTTAACGACTGCTAATTCACCCCTCCACTTT

D: TRBD1
size: -
J: TRBJ1-1
V: TRBV5-6
CDR3: CASSLVTGGSGTEAFF
DNA: TGTGCCAGCAGCTTGGTTACAGGGGGCTCGGGCACTGAAGCTTTCTTT

D: TRBD1
size: once
J: TRBJ1-2
V: TRBV4-1
CDR3: CASSQENQGAIGYTF
DNA: TGCGCCAGCAGCCAAGAGAATCAGGGGGCGATTGGCTACACCTTC

D: -
size: -
J: TRBJ2-3
V: TRBV5-6
CDR3: CASSLLTDTQYF
DNA: TGTGCCAGCAGCTTGCTGACAGATACGCAGTATTTT

D: TRBD1
size: -
J: TRBJ2-5
V: TRBV10-2
CDR3: CASRLDPGQGETQYF
DNA: TGCGCCAGCAGATTGGATCCGGGACAGGGAGAGACCCAGTACTTC

D: -
size: once
J: TRBJ2-1
V: TRBV30
CDR3: CAGRLAGWNEQFF
DNA: TGTGCCGGACGGCTAGCAGGTTGGAATGAGCAGTTCTTC

D: TRBD1
size: -
J: TRBJ1-1
V: TRBV7-9
CDR3: CASSHRTGGFTEAFF
DNA: TGTGCCAGCAGCCACCGGACAGGGGGTTTCACTGAAGCTTTCTTT

D: -
size: -
J: TRBJ1-5
V: TRBV7-9
CDR3: CASSYSAGQTGPQPQHF
DNA: TGTGCCAGCAGCTATTCAGCGGGGCAAACAGGGCCTCAGCCCCAGCATTTT

D: TRBD2
size: -
J: TRBJ2-7
V: TRBV4-1
CDR3: CASSPLSGTRYEQYF
DNA: TGCGCCAGCAGTCCCCTTAGCGGGACTCGCTACGAGCAGTACTTC

D: TRBD1
size: -
J: TRBJ2-5
V: TRBV24-1
CDR3: CATSPGQGIETQYF
DNA: TGTGCCACCTCACCGGGACAGGGCATCGAGACCCAGTACTTC

D: -
size: -
J: TRBJ1-1
V: TRBV11-2
CDR3: CASSQTPEGHEAFF
DNA: TGTGCCAGCAGTCAAACGCCCGAGGGTCACGAAGCTTTCTTT

D: -
size: -
J: TRBJ1-4
V: TRBV4-1
CDR3: CASSQTRYEKLFF
DNA: TGCGCCAGCAGCCAAACCCGGTATGAAAAACTGTTTTTT

D: -
size: -
J: TRBJ1-1
V: TRBV6-5
CDR3: CASSYGALYTEAFF
DNA: TGTGCCAGCAGTTACGGGGCGTTGTACACTGAAGCTTTCTTT

D: TRBD2
size: once
J: TRBJ2-3
V: TRBV12-5
CDR3: CASGLAGGPDTQYF
DNA: TGTGCTAGTGGGTTAGCGGGAGGGCCAGATACGCAGTATTTT

D: -
size: -
J: TRBJ1-2
V: TRBV6-5
CDR3: CASSYSMAGNYGYTF
DNA: TGTGCCAGCAGTTACTCGATGGCAGGGAACTATGGCTACACCTTC

D: -
size: -
J: TRBJ1-1
V: TRBV2
CDR3: CASSERPGTEAFF
DNA: TGTGCCAGCAGTGAACGACCGGGGACTGAAGCTTTCTTT

D: TRBD2
size: -
J: TRBJ2-1
V: TRBV5-1
CDR3: CASSLALAGEAYNEQFF
DNA: TGCGCCAGCAGCTTGGCCCTAGCGGGAGAGGCCTACAATGAGCAGTTCTTC

D: -
size: -
J: TRBJ2-3
V: TRBV12-3/TRBV12-4
CDR3: CASSAGDTDTQYF
DNA: TGTGCCAGCTCGGCCGGGGACACAGATACGCAGTATTTT

D: TRBD2
size: -
J: TRBJ2-1
V: TRBV9
CDR3: CASSAPGGLAGGGNEQFF
DNA: TGTGCCAGCAGCGCACCAGGGGGGCTAGCGGGGGGCGGCAATGAGCAGTTCTTC

D: TRBD1
size: -
J: TRBJ1-1
V: TRBV29-1
CDR3: CSVDSGQGVTEAFF
DNA: TGCAGCGTTGATTCTGGACAGGGGGTGACTGAAGCTTTCTTT

D: -
size: -
J: TRBJ1-1
V: TRBV6-1
CDR3: CASSEWMTYTEAFF
DNA: TGTGCCAGCAGTGAATGGATGACTTATACTGAAGCTTTCTTT

D: -
size: -
J: TRBJ2-2
V: TRBV11-1
CDR3: CASSSQGPNTGELFF
DNA: TGTGCCAGCAGCTCGCAGGGGCCCAACACCGGGGAGCTGTTTTTT

D: TRBD1
size: -
J: TRBJ1-1
V: TRBV28
CDR3: CASSFQGGSNTEAFF
DNA: TGTGCCAGCAGTTTTCAGGGGGGATCAAACACTGAAGCTTTCTTT

D: -
size: -
J: TRBJ1-2
V: TRBV13
CDR3: CASSLQGLTSYGYTF
DNA: TGTGCCAGCAGCTTACAGGGTCTAACTTCCTATGGCTACACCTTC

D: TRBD2
size: -
J: TRBJ2-1
V: TRBV7-3
CDR3: CASSAAGGGYNEQFF
DNA: TGTGCCAGCAGCGCGGCGGGAGGAGGTTACAATGAGCAGTTCTTC

D: TRBD2
size: -
J: TRBJ2-7
V: TRBV4-2
CDR3: CASSQDLAAYEQYF
DNA: TGTGCCAGCAGCCAAGATCTAGCGGCCTACGAGCAGTACTTC

D: TRBD2
size: -
J: TRBJ2-5
V: TRBV5-1
CDR3: CASSPTSGGTQETQYF
DNA: TGCGCCAGCAGCCCGACTAGCGGGGGGACCCAAGAGACCCAGTACTTC

D: TRBD1
size: -
J: TRBJ1-2
V: TRBV4-1
CDR3: CASSQGGDRGVYTF
DNA: TGCGCCAGCAGCCAAGGAGGGGACAGGGGAGTATACACCTTC

D: TRBD2
size: -
J: TRBJ2-1
V: TRBV5-1
CDR3: CASSLGTSGRPNEQFF
DNA: TGCGCCAGCAGCTTGGGGACTAGCGGGAGACCCAATGAGCAGTTCTTC

D: TRBD2
size: -
J: TRBJ2-5
V: TRBV7-8
CDR3: CASSKSGGAGTQYF
DNA: TGTGCCAGCAGCAAAAGCGGGGGGGCCGGGACCCAGTACTTC

D: -
size: -
J: TRBJ1-4
V: TRBV7-2
CDR3: CASSLEPGEKLFF
DNA: TGTGCCAGCAGCTTAGAGCCGGGAGAAAAACTGTTTTTT

D: TRBD1
size: -
J: TRBJ1-2
V: TRBV30
CDR3: CAWSSRDRVRYGYTF
DNA: TGTGCCTGGAGTTCCCGCGACAGGGTCAGATATGGCTACACCTTC

D: -
size: once
J: TRBJ1-4
V: TRBV27
CDR3: CASSNQATNEKLFF
DNA: TGTGCCAGCAGTAACCAGGCAACTAATGAAAAACTGTTTTTT

D: TRBD1
size: -
J: TRBJ1-2
V: TRBV4-1
CDR3: CASSRSLGDRVYGYTF
DNA: TGCGCCAGCAGCCGCTCCTTGGGGGACAGGGTATATGGCTACACCTTC

D: -
size: -
J: TRBJ2-7
V: TRBV5-8
CDR3: CASSLQYTDYEQYF
DNA: TGTGCCAGCAGCTTGCAATACACCGACTACGAGCAGTACTTC

D: TRBD1
size: -
J: TRBJ2-5
V: TRBV25-1
CDR3: CASSQPSQGYQETQYF
DNA: TGTGCCAGCAGTCAGCCTTCACAGGGGTACCAAGAGACCCAGTACTTC

D: TRBD1
size: few
J: TRBJ1-2
V: TRBV3-1/TRBV3-2
CDR3: CASSQGQGDGYTF
DNA: TGTGCCAGCAGCCAAGGACAGGGAGATGGCTACACCTTC

D: TRBD1
size: -
J: TRBJ1-6
V: TRBV5-5
CDR3: CASSSWDSRVNSPLHF
DNA: TGTGCCAGCAGCTCCTGGGACAGTCGGGTTAATTCACCCCTCCACTTT

D: TRBD1
size: -
J: TRBJ2-2
V: TRBV9
CDR3: CASSVTDGVFGDSLPGELFF
DNA: TGTGCCAGCAGCGTCACCGATGGGGTCTTTGGGGACAGTCTCCCCGGGGAGCTGTTTTTT

D: -
size: -
J: TRBJ1-5
V: TRBV19
CDR3: CASSTTGSNQPQHF
DNA: TGTGCCAGTAGTACCACAGGGAGCAATCAGCCCCAGCATTTT

D: -
size: -
J: TRBJ2-5
V: TRBV5-6
CDR3: CASSLLDWGVEGETQYF
DNA: TGTGCCAGCAGCTTGTTGGATTGGGGGGTTGAGGGAGAGACCCAGTACTTC

D: -
size: -
J: TRBJ1-1
V: TRBV7-9
CDR3: CASSLAGQGTEAFF
DNA: TGTGCCAGCAGCTTAGCGGGGCAGGGCACTGAAGCTTTCTTT

D: TRBD2
size: -
J: TRBJ2-7
V: TRBV4-1
CDR3: CASSQGVGRTSSYEQYF
DNA: TGCGCCAGCAGCCAAGGAGTCGGGAGGACTAGCTCCTACGAGCAGTACTTC

D: -
size: -
J: TRBJ1-2
V: TRBV2
CDR3: CASSARGDGYTF
DNA: TGTGCCAGCAGTGCCAGGGGTGACGGCTACACCTTC

D: -
size: -
J: TRBJ1-1
V: TRBV5-6
CDR3: CASSLGGRGTEAFF
DNA: TGTGCCAGCAGCTTGGGGGGGCGCGGCACTGAAGCTTTCTTT

D: -
size: -
J: TRBJ2-7
V: TRBV30
CDR3: CAWSDLVSSYEQYF
DNA: TGTGCCTGGAGTGACCTGGTCAGCTCCTACGAGCAGTACTTC

D: -
size: -
J: TRBJ2-3
V: TRBV25-1
CDR3: CASTSGGGTQYF
DNA: TGTGCCAGCACTTCGGGTGGGGGGACGCAGTATTTT

D: -
size: medium-sized
J: TRBJ1-2
V: TRBV7-8
CDR3: CASRSLGSYGYTF
DNA: TGTGCCAGCCGATCTCTGGGGAGCTATGGCTACACCTTC

D: TRBD1
size: -
J: TRBJ1-2
V: TRBV3-1/TRBV3-2
CDR3: CASSQDFRTGDYGYTF
DNA: TGTGCCAGCAGCCAAGACTTCAGGACAGGGGACTATGGCTACACCTTC

D: -
size: -
J: TRBJ2-7
V: TRBV4-2
CDR3: CASSQDLDTLEQYF
DNA: TGTGCCAGCAGCCAAGATCTTGACACGCTCGAGCAGTACTTC

D: TRBD2
size: -
J: TRBJ2-7
V: TRBV19
CDR3: CASSLIAGGAYEQYF
DNA: TGTGCCAGTAGTTTAATAGCGGGAGGTGCGTACGAGCAGTACTTC